This T cell receptor (beta chain) was identified during a study of blood T cell repertoires in COVID-19. The overall study: The United States, Italy and Spain were the sources of the acute and convalescent COVID-19 samples.

Germline V gene data show CDR1 as SGHRS and CDR2 as YFSETQ. The trim removed 0 bases at V and 4 bases at J, leaving 4 bases unmatched. This CDR3 has 14 residues. TCRdb's copy holds only in-frame clones and misses some; the assay was immunoSEQ multiplex PCR. Of under 300,000 clones in the sample, over 75% were seen once. The material sequenced was PBMCs or T cells enriched from blood (not recorded which). The origin of this receptor is a woman younger than 35 who had recovered from COVID-19. The V and J genes are TRBV5-1 and TRBJ2-7, with 7 nucleotides matching TRBD1. In DNA form, the CDR3 reads TGCGCCAGCAGCTTGGGTACAGGGGAATACGAGCAGTACTTC. This sequence encodes CASSLGTGEYEQYF.